The T cell receptor beta chain under discussion was sequenced for a study of early stage breast cancer tumors. Study in general: Invasive lobular carcinomas made up about 30% of the 12 ER+/PR+/HER2- tumors.

After removal of 4 bases from V and 7 bases from J, the junction contained 13 bases not matched to a gene. The CDR3 runs 16 residues. Germline V gene sequence: CDR1 MDHEN, CDR2 SYDVKM. The repertoire was sequenced with immunoSEQ multiplex PCR; TCRdb's copy has only in-frame clones and lacks some. Of 51,000 or so clones listed, roughly 80% are singletons. The specimen was blood. The chain uses TRBV28 and TRBJ2-3; TRBD1 aligns across 8 bases. This receptor was identified in a person between 50 and 60 years old with breast cancer. CDR3 loop: CASSSHQGARRNTQYF. The CDR3 DNA sequence: TGTGCCAGCAGTTCACATCAGGGGGCGCGTAGGAATACGCAGTATTTT.